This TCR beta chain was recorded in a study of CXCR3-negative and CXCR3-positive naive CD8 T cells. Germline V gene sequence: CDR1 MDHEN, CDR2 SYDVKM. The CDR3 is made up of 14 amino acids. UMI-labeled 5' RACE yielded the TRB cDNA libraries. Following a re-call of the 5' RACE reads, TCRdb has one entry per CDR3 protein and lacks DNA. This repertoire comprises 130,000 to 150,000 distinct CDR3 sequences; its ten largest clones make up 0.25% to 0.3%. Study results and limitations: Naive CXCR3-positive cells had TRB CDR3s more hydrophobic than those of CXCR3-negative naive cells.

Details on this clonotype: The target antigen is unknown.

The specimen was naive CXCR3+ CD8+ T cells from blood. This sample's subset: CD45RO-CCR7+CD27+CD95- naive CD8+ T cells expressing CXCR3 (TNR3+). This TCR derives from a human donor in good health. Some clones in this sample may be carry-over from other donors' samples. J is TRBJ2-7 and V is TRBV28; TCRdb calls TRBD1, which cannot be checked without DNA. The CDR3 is CASSFRGMDYEQYF.